The rows below give T cell receptor beta chains drawn from one sample of a study of T cells in Graves' hyperthyroidism and ophthalmopathy. TCRdb ran MiXCR on the multiplex PCR reads and lists one entry per CDR3 protein. The repertoire has 300,000 to 400,000 distinct CDR3 sequences, 15% to 20% of them found once; the top ten carry less than 65%. Sequenced material: blood. The source is a woman aged 45 to 65 with Graves' hyperthyroidism. CDR3s include the opening cysteine and the closing phenylalanine or tryptophan. A D gene is named only where the DNA matches it firmly. The size entry is marked missing in some rows and otherwise reads once, few, many or a size class.

j_call: TRBJ2-3
d_call: -
v_call: TRBV7-3
clone_size: -
cdr3_aa: CASSAWGDTQYF
cdr3_nt: TGTGCCAGCAGCGCGTGGGGTGATACGCAGTATTTT

j_call: TRBJ1-2
d_call: -
v_call: TRBV5-1
clone_size: -
cdr3_aa: CASSLEGLDGYTF
cdr3_nt: TGCGCCAGCAGCTTGGAGGGGCTAGATGGCTACACCTTC

j_call: TRBJ2-1
d_call: -
v_call: TRBV9
clone_size: -
cdr3_aa: CASSPRDIPYNEQFF
cdr3_nt: TGTGCCAGCAGCCCCCGGGACATACCCTACAATGAGCAGTTCTTC

j_call: TRBJ2-3
d_call: -
v_call: TRBV5-6
clone_size: medium-sized
cdr3_aa: CASSRSYRLAGGDTQYF
cdr3_nt: TGTGCCAGCAGCCGGAGCTACAGGCTAGCTGGAGGGGATACGCAGTATTTT

j_call: TRBJ2-7
d_call: -
v_call: TRBV11-1
clone_size: -
cdr3_aa: CASSLAPVAYEQYF
cdr3_nt: TGTGCCAGCAGCTTGGCCCCCGTCGCCTACGAGCAGTACTTC

j_call: TRBJ1-5
d_call: -
v_call: TRBV15
clone_size: many
cdr3_aa: CATSRVFGEGQPQHF
cdr3_nt: TGTGCCACCAGCAGGGTGTTTGGGGAGGGTCAGCCCCAGCATTTT

j_call: TRBJ2-3
d_call: -
v_call: TRBV5-5
clone_size: many
cdr3_aa: CASSFKTPGRTDTQYF
cdr3_nt: TGTGCCAGCAGCTTTAAAACTCCGGGTCGCACAGATACGCAGTATTTT

j_call: TRBJ1-5
d_call: -
v_call: TRBV4-1
clone_size: once
cdr3_aa: CASSQEGAVSNQPQHF
cdr3_nt: TGCGCCAGCAGCCAAGAGGGGGCGGTTAGCAATCAGCCCCAGCATTTT

j_call: TRBJ1-1
d_call: -
v_call: TRBV20-1
clone_size: many
cdr3_aa: CSAMAPGRSEAFF
cdr3_nt: TGCAGTGCTATGGCCCCGGGCAGGTCTGAAGCTTTCTTT

j_call: TRBJ1-4
d_call: -
v_call: TRBV12-3/TRBV12-4
clone_size: many
cdr3_aa: CASSLGREGEKLFF
cdr3_nt: TGTGCCAGCAGTTTAGGCAGGGAGGGTGAAAAACTGTTTTTT

j_call: TRBJ2-4
d_call: TRBD1
v_call: TRBV20-1
clone_size: -
cdr3_aa: CSADRDRKNIQYF
cdr3_nt: TGCAGTGCGGACCGGGACAGAAAAAACATTCAGTACTTC

j_call: TRBJ1-2
d_call: -
v_call: TRBV27
clone_size: many
cdr3_aa: CASSSDTGTHGYTF
cdr3_nt: TGTGCCAGCAGTTCAGACACAGGGACCCATGGCTACACCTTC

j_call: TRBJ2-1
d_call: TRBD2
v_call: TRBV15
clone_size: few
cdr3_aa: CATSASGELVSYNEQFF
cdr3_nt: TGTGCCACCAGCGCCAGCGGGGAACTAGTTTCCTACAATGAGCAGTTCTTC

j_call: TRBJ2-2
d_call: TRBD1
v_call: TRBV10-3
clone_size: -
cdr3_aa: CATEGQGVRSHTNTGELFF
cdr3_nt: TGTGCCACCGAGGGACAGGGGGTAAGATCCCATACGAACACCGGGGAGCTGTTTTTT

j_call: TRBJ2-5
d_call: TRBD1
v_call: TRBV6-1
clone_size: many
cdr3_aa: CASSGTGGQETQYF
cdr3_nt: TGTGCCAGCAGTGGAACAGGGGGCCAAGAGACCCAGTACTTC

j_call: TRBJ1-2
d_call: TRBD1
v_call: TRBV27
clone_size: -
cdr3_aa: CASSLTLQGAPRGYTF
cdr3_nt: TGTGCCAGCAGTTTGACCCTACAGGGGGCCCCTAGAGGCTACACCTTC

j_call: TRBJ1-1
d_call: TRBD1
v_call: TRBV4-1
clone_size: -
cdr3_aa: CASSQRIATGNAEAFF
cdr3_nt: TGCGCCAGCAGCCAAAGGATCGCGACAGGGAACGCTGAAGCTTTCTTT

j_call: TRBJ2-5
d_call: -
v_call: TRBV2
clone_size: -
cdr3_aa: CASRARTQYF
cdr3_nt: TGTGCCAGCAGGGCTCGGACCCAGTACTTC

j_call: TRBJ1-2
d_call: TRBD1
v_call: TRBV19
clone_size: few
cdr3_aa: CASTQGDLGYTF
cdr3_nt: TGTGCCAGCACCCAGGGGGATCTTGGCTACACCTTC

j_call: TRBJ2-1
d_call: -
v_call: TRBV7-3
clone_size: once
cdr3_aa: CASSSLGDSYNEQFF
cdr3_nt: TGTGCCAGCAGTTCCTTAGGGGACTCGTACAATGAGCAGTTCTTC